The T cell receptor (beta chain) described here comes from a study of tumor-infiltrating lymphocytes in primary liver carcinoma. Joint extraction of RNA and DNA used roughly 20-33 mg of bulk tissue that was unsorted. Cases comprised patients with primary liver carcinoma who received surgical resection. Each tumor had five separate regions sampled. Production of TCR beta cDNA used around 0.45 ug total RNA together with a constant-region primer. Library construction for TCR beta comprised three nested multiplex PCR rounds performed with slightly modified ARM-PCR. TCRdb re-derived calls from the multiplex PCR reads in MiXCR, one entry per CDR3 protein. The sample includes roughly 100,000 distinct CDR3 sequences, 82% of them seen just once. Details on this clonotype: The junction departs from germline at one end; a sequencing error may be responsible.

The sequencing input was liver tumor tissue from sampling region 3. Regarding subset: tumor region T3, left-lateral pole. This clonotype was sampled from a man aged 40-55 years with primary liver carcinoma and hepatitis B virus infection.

CDR3 nucleotides: TGTGCCAGCAGCATTTCGTGGACGACCTACAAGCAGTATTTC. It yields the protein CASSISWTTYKQYF. This chain uses TRBV6-2 or TRBV6-3 with TRBJ2-7; unclear D gene. The CDR3 loop spans 14 amino acids. The germline gives CDR1 MNHEY, CDR2 SVGEGT.